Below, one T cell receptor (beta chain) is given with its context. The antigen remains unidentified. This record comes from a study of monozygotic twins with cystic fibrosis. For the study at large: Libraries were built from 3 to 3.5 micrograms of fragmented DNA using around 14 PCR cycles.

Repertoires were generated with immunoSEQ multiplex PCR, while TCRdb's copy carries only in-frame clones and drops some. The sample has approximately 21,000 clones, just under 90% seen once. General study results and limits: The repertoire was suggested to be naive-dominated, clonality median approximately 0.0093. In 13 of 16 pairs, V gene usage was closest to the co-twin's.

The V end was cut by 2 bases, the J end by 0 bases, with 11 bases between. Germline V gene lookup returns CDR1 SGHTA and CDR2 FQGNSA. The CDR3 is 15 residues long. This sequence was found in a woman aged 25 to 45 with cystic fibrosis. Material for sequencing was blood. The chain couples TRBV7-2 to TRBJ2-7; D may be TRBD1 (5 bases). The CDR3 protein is CASSLSGRVSYEQYF. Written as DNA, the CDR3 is TGTGCCAGCAGCTTAAGTGGCAGGGTCTCCTACGAGCAGTACTTC.